Shown below are 32 T cell receptor beta chains from a single sample sequenced in a study of T-cell reconstitution after alpha-beta-depleted transplantation in children. Molecular barcoding with unique molecular identifiers was used for the TCRbeta library. TCRdb reprocessed the PCR reads with MiXCR, giving one entry per CDR3 protein. The table has more than 60,000 distinct CDR3 sequences, about 7% seen once; the top ten hold more than 2.5%. The sample in question was PBMCs from the stem cell graft donor, obtained from the stem cell graft. The receptors shown here come from a human donor who donated a stem cell graft to a child with acute lymphoblastic leukemia.

This clonotype appeared many times. The V gene is TRBV20-1, the J gene TRBJ2-1, with 9 bases that match TRBD1. The V gene end was trimmed by 5 bases and the J gene end by 7 bases; junction bases not matched to a gene: 6. CDR3 length: 13 amino acids. Per germline, CDR1 DFQATT and CDR2 SNEGSKA (reference sequence). CDR3 loop: CSAPSGQGNEQFF. The CDR3 nucleotides are TGCAGTGCTCCTTCCGGACAGGGGAATGAGCAGTTCTTC.

In this sample, this clonotype turned up many times. V and J are TRBV27 and TRBJ2-6; D unclear. The CDR3 is 14 residues long. CDR1 and CDR2 from the germline V gene are MNHEY and SMNVEV (reference sequence). The ends were cut back, 6 bases at V and 0 bases at J, with 6 bases in the middle. As DNA, the CDR3 is TGTGCCAGCAGCCTATTCTCTGGGGCCAACGTCCTGACTTTC. Translating gives CASSLFSGANVLTF.

This clonotype has a count of ten or more. This chain uses TRBV3-1 with TRBJ2-3, with D possibly TRBD2 on 6 matching bases. Germline CDR1 LGHDT, CDR2 YNNKEL (reference sequence). Trimming shortened V by 4 bases and J by 0 bases, and 11 bases separated the two germline ends. This CDR3 spans 15 amino acids. The CDR3 is CASSPTGTSTDTQYF. The CDR3 nucleotides are TGTGCCAGCAGCCCAACGGGGACTAGCACAGATACGCAGTATTTT.

The rearrangement joins TRBV7-9 to TRBJ1-4, with 7 positions matching TRBD1. CDR3 length: 14 residues. Germline CDR1 is SEHNR and CDR2 is FQNEAQ (reference sequence). Unmatched junction bases numbered 3, after V lost 5 bases and J lost 3 bases. CDR3 bases: TGTGCCAGCAGCCCGGACAGGCCTAATGAAAAACTGTTTTTT. Translating it yields CASSPDRPNEKLFF.

This clonotype was detected ten times or more. One end of the junction varies from germline; a read error may be responsible. V usage is TRBV7-9 and J usage is TRBJ1-1; 7 bases align to TRBD1. This CDR3 has 20 residues. Germline V gene sequence: CDR1 SEHNR, CDR2 FQNEAQ (reference sequence). The DNA for the CDR3 is TGTGCCATCAGCCCCGTAAGAGTGGGGCAGGGGGACGTTAGGAACACTGAAGCTTTCTTT. Translated, it gives CAISPVRVGQGDVRNTEAFF.

The chain combines TRBV14 with TRBJ1-6; no clear D. The CDR3 loop spans 16 amino acids. V dropped 3 bases and J dropped 0 bases, with 9 bases sitting between them. Looked up from germline, CDR1 is SGHDN and CDR2 is FVKESK. The CDR3 protein is CASSHVPSSYNSPLHF. The CDR3 coding sequence is TGTGCCAGCAGCCACGTTCCGAGCTCCTATAATTCACCCCTCCACTTT.

This clonotype was seen a few times. J is TRBJ2-3 and V is TRBV27; 12 bases agree with TRBD2. The J segment lost 7 bases and the V segment lost 5 bases, leaving 7 bases of the junction unmatched. There are 15 residues in the CDR3. Looked up from germline, CDR1 is MNHEY and CDR2 is SMNVEV (reference sequence). The DNA for the CDR3 is TGTGCCAGCAGTGAGACTAGCGGGGGCATATATACGCAGTATTTT. This encodes CASSETSGGIYTQYF.

This clonotype was found many times. The chain joins TRBV20-1 to TRBJ1-1; D might be TRBD1 (5 bases). Germline V lookup: CDR1 DFQATT, CDR2 SNEGSKA (reference sequence). V was trimmed by 3 bases and J by 5 bases, leaving 10 bases between them. The CDR3 has 12 amino acids. The CDR3, as DNA: TGCAGTGCTAGTTCTGGGGGGACTGAAGCTTTCTTT. It codes for CSASSGGTEAFF.

V usage is TRBV6-2 or TRBV6-3 and J usage is TRBJ2-3, with D hard to call. The V gene's germline CDR1 is MNHEY and CDR2 SVGEGT. This CDR3 comprises 13 residues. The V end was cut by 2 bases, the J end by 4 bases, with 7 bases between. The CDR3 reads CASSYLFADTQYF. The CDR3 DNA is TGTGCCAGCAGTTACCTGTTTGCAGATACGCAGTATTTT.

The CDR3 nucleotides read TGTGCCAGCAGCCAAGTGATGACTAGCGGGGACCTCGGGGGAGCGCAGTATTTT. Translated, it gives CASSQVMTSGDLGGAQYF. The genes are TRBV4-2 and TRBJ2-3; 11 nucleotides agree with TRBD2. Germline V gene lookup returns CDR1 LGHNA and CDR2 YNFKEQ. J gave up 10 bases and V 1 base, and 16 bases lay outside the gene matches. The CDR3 consists of 18 residues.

This clonotype was picked up many times. This sequence joins TRBV18 and TRBJ1-1; D unresolved. V was shortened by 4 bases and J by 1 base, with 7 bases between the two germline ends. CDR1 and CDR2 (germline): KGHSH, LQKENI. This CDR3 is 13 amino acids long. This CDR3 reads CASSQQTNTEAFF. The CDR3 DNA follows: TGTGCCAGCTCACAGCAGACGAACACTGAAGCTTTCTTT.

Turning to this clonotype: One end of the junction fails to match germline, which may point to a read error. In nucleotides, the CDR3 is TGTGCCAGCAGTACAGGGTATCACCCCCAGCATTTT. It codes for CASSTGYHPQHF. The V and J genes are TRBV2 and TRBJ1-5, with D possibly TRBD1 on 6 matching bases. The CDR3 is 12 residues long. Germline assignment: CDR1 SNHLY and CDR2 FYNNEI.

This chain joins TRBV9 and TRBJ2-4; D is perhaps TRBD1 (5 bases). This CDR3 is built from 14 residues. Germline V gives CDR1 SGDLS, CDR2 YYNGEE. V lost 0 bases, J lost 6 bases, and 10 bases lay in between. The CDR3 is CASSVEGVGNIQYF. Written as DNA, the CDR3 is TGTGCCAGCAGCGTAGAAGGGGTGGGAAACATTCAGTACTTC.

This chain links TRBV7-9 with TRBJ1-4; D perhaps matches TRBD1 (5 bases). Germline CDR1 and CDR2: SEHNR and FQNEAQ (reference sequence). The CDR3 covers 12 residues. The V gene lost 8 bases and the J gene lost 8 bases, with 12 bases spanning the gap. CDR3 bases: TGTGCCAGCCCCGGGACGGGAGAAAAACTGTTTTTT. Translating gives CASPGTGEKLFF.

This clonotype came up many times. The chain has TRBV29-1 and TRBJ2-5; D is undetermined. CDR3 length equals 16 residues. Germline V gene data show CDR1 as SQVTM and CDR2 as ANQGSEA. V lost 4 bases to trimming and J lost 1 base, with 19 bases between them. The CDR3 loop reads CSVVRNNLGAQETQYF. CDR3 bases: TGCAGCGTTGTCCGAAACAACCTAGGAGCCCAAGAGACCCAGTACTTC.

In its sample, this clonotype was seen a few times. The genes are TRBV18 and TRBJ2-1, with D unclear. The CDR3 has 12 residues. From germline, CDR1 is KGHSH and CDR2 LQKENI. V lost 5 bases and J lost 8, with 10 bases in between. In DNA form, the CDR3 reads TGTGCCAGCTCATACCTGAGTTATGAGCAGTTCTTC. Translating gives CASSYLSYEQFF.

CDR3 protein: CAIRGLAGVGNEQFF. Written as DNA, the CDR3 is TGTGCCATCAGGGGACTAGCGGGAGTGGGGAATGAGCAGTTCTTC. The V call is TRBV10-3, the J call TRBJ2-1; 14 nucleotides line up with TRBD2. The CDR3 spans 15 residues. With 6 bases clipped from V and 7 bases from J, the junction kept 5 bases outside the gene matches. Germline V gene lookup returns CDR1 ENHRY and CDR2 SYGVKD.

This clonotype was counted many times. The genes are TRBV6-2 or TRBV6-3 and TRBJ2-1, with D tentatively TRBD2 (6 bases). This CDR3 contains 18 residues. Germline CDR1 MNHEY, CDR2 SVGEGT. With 2 bases removed from V and 1 base from J, the gap between germline ends came to 18 bases. The CDR3 nucleotides read TGTGCCAGCAGTTACGCGGCCTATAGCGGATCTTCCTACAATGAGCAGTTCTTC. Its protein product is CASSYAAYSGSSYNEQFF.

The sample holds many counts of this clonotype. The chain recombines TRBV6-5 with TRBJ1-2, with D maybe TRBD1 (6 bases). Germline CDR1 and CDR2: MNHEY and SVGAGI. This CDR3 contains 14 residues. V lost 6 bases and J lost 0, with 11 bases in between. CDR3 sequence reads: CASSTGTTNYGYTF. Here the CDR3 DNA reads TGTGCCAGCAGCACCGGGACAACTAACTATGGCTACACCTTC.

The table lists this clonotype with a few counts. CDR3 coding DNA: TGCAGTGCTACCTCCCGGGCTAGCGGCACAGATACGCAGTATTTT. Amino acids: CSATSRASGTDTQYF. The chain joins TRBV20-1 to TRBJ2-3; weak D call: TRBD2 (6 bases). The CDR3 is 15 amino acids. Looked up from germline, CDR1 is DFQATT and CDR2 is SNEGSKA (reference sequence). V shed 4 bases and J shed 1 base, with 15 bases lying between them.

This clonotype was detected many times. This chain links TRBV12-3 or TRBV12-4 with TRBJ2-3, with D perhaps TRBD1 (6 bases). The length of the CDR3 is 14 residues. V lost 3 bases and J lost 4, with 11 bases in between. The CDR3 nucleotides are TGTGCCAGCAGTTTTCCAGAGGGGGCAGATACGCAGTATTTT. Its protein is CASSFPEGADTQYF.

There are many counts of this clonotype. CDR3 DNA sequence: TGTGCCAGCAGTTACGAGACTAGCGGGAGCTACGAGCAGTACTTC. It specifies CASSYETSGSYEQYF. The chain uses TRBV6-2 or TRBV6-3 and TRBJ2-7; TRBD2 agrees at 12 bases. Germline V gene data show CDR1 as MNHEY and CDR2 as SVGEGT. Losses at the gene ends were 2 bases for V and 3 bases for J; bases not matched to a gene: 2. The CDR3 length is 15 residues.

This clonotype was seen many times. This chain joins TRBV29-1 and TRBJ2-3; D unclear. The CDR3 is 11 residues long. The V end was cut by 7 bases, the J end by 2 bases, with 7 bases between. Germline CDR1 reads SQVTM; CDR2 reads ANQGSEA. For the CDR3, the DNA is TGCAGCGCTTTCTCCACAGATACGCAGTATTTT. This translates into CSAFSTDTQYF.

This clonotype showed up many times. The chain links TRBV6-5 to TRBJ2-3; D possibly uses TRBD1 or TRBD2 (5 bases each). V was pared by 4 bases and J by 2 bases, with 16 bases between. The CDR3 has 16 amino acids. Germline CDR1 MNHEY, CDR2 SVGAGI. As DNA, the CDR3 is TGTGCCAGCAGTTCGGGACCCAAAGCGGACACAGATACGCAGTATTTT. Translating gives CASSSGPKADTDTQYF.

This rearrangement joins TRBV9 to TRBJ1-4, with a tentative D call TRBD1 (5 bases). CDR3 length: 13 amino acids. The germline gives CDR1 SGDLS, CDR2 YYNGEE. V was pared by 9 bases and J by 3 bases, with 12 bases between. The CDR3 DNA sequence: TGTGCCAAATGGGGGACGGCTAATGAAAAACTGTTTTTT. Translated: CAKWGTANEKLFF.

This clonotype was detected many times. The J gene is TRBJ1-6, the V gene TRBV12-3 or TRBV12-4; D is ambiguous. This CDR3 has 16 amino acids. V lost 5 bases to trimming and J lost 0 bases, with 11 bases between them. CDR3 coding DNA: TGTGCCAGCAGTCGCGATTTGAGCTCCTATAATTCACCCCTCCACTTT. This encodes CASSRDLSSYNSPLHF.

This clonotype was seen only a few times. The CDR3 region is CASSLGRAPDTQYF. CDR3 bases: TGCGCCAGCAGCTTGGGCAGGGCGCCAGATACGCAGTATTTT. The chain is built from TRBV5-1 and TRBJ2-3, with D tentatively TRBD1 (5 bases). Germline-derived CDR1 and CDR2 are SGHRS and YFSETQ. The CDR3 runs to 14 residues. Trimming shortened V by 0 bases and J by 4 bases, and 9 bases separated the two germline ends.

This clonotype has only a few counts. V usage is TRBV11-1 and J usage is TRBJ1-4; unclear D gene. Germline V lookup: CDR1 SGHAT, CDR2 FQDESV (reference sequence). V was cut by 1 base and J by 5 bases, with 8 bases left in between. CDR3 size: 14 residues. Here the CDR3 reads CASSLVTVNEKLFF. The CDR3 DNA is TGTGCCAGCAGCTTAGTCACGGTGAATGAAAAACTGTTTTTT.

Only a few counts were recorded for this clonotype. The chain is built from TRBV28 and TRBJ1-1, with D uncertain. The V gene's germline CDR1 is MDHEN and CDR2 SYDVKM. Trimming cost V 7 bases and J 0 bases, with 12 bases left between them. CDR3 length: 14 amino acids. The CDR3 sequence: CASIRGRLNTEAFF. DNA for the CDR3: TGTGCCAGCATCAGAGGCAGATTGAACACTGAAGCTTTCTTT.

Ten or more counts support this clonotype. V and J are TRBV29-1 and TRBJ1-1; no reliable D call. Germline V gene lookup returns CDR1 SQVTM and CDR2 ANQGSEA. V was pared by 3 bases and J by 3 bases, with 11 bases between. The CDR3 has 13 amino acids. CDR3 residues: CSVEGRLDTEAFF. DNA of the CDR3: TGCAGCGTTGAGGGCAGGTTGGACACTGAAGCTTTCTTT.

This clonotype appeared a few times. The chain has TRBV7-6 and TRBJ2-1; D unresolved. With 1 base removed from V and 9 bases from J, the gap between germline ends came to 10 bases. The CDR3 spans 13 residues. Germline-derived CDR1 and CDR2 are SGHVS and FNYEAQ. The CDR3: CASSLDLESEQFF. Here the CDR3 DNA reads TGTGCCAGCAGCTTAGATCTAGAGAGTGAGCAGTTCTTC.

At least ten counts were recorded for this clonotype. This sequence joins TRBV10-3 and TRBJ2-7; no firm D call. V lost 6 bases to trimming and J lost 3 bases, with 9 bases between them. Germline V CDR1 and CDR2: ENHRY, SYGVKD. The CDR3 is made up of 12 amino acids. CDR3 DNA sequence: TGTGCCATCAGGGATGAAAACTACGAGCAGTACTTC. Protein product: CAIRDENYEQYF.